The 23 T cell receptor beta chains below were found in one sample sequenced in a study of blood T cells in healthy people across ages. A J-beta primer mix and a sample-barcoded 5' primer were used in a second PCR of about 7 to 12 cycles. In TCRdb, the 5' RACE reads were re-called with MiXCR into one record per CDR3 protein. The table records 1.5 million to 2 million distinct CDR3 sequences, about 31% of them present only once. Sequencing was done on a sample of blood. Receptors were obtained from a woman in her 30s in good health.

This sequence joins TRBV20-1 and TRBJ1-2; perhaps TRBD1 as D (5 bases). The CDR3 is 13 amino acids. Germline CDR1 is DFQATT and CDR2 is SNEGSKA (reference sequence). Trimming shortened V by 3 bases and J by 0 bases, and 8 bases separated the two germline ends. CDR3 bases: TGCAGTGCTAGTATACAGGCTAACTATGGCTACACCTTC. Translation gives CSASIQANYGYTF.

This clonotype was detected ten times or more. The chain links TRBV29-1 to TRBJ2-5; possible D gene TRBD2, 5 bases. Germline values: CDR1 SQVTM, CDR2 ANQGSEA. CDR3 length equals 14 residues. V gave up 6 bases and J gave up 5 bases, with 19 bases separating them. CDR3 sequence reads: CSVGLGSTAETQYF. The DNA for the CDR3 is TGCAGCGTGGGTTTAGGGAGTACAGCGGAGACCCAGTACTTC.

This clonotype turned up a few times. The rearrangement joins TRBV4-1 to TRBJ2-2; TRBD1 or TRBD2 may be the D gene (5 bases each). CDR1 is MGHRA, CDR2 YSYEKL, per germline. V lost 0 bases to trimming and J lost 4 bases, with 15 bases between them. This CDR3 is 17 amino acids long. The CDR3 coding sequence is TGCGCCAGCAGCCAAGATCTTGGGCAGGGACCCACCGGGGAGCTGTTTTTT. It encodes CASSQDLGQGPTGELFF.

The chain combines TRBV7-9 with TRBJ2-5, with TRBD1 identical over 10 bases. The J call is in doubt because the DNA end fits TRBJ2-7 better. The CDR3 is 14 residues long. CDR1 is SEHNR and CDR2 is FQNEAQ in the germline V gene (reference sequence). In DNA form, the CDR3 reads TGTGCCAGCAGCTTTCCGGGACAGGGGAACGAGCAGTACTTC. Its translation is CASSFPGQGNEQYF.

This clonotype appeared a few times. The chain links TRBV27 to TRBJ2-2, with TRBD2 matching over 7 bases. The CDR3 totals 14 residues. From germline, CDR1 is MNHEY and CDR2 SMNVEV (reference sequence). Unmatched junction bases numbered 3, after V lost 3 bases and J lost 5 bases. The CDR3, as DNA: TGTGCCAGCAGTTTCAGCGGGGCTACCGGGGAGCTGTTTTTT. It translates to CASSFSGATGELFF.

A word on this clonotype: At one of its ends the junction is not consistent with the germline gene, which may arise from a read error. CDR3 DNA: TGTGCCACCAGTGATTTTGGGACGGGATTCAATGGGCAGTTCTTC. This gives the protein CATSDFGTGFNGQFF. The chain links TRBV24-1 to TRBJ2-1; possibly TRBD1 or TRBD2 for D (5 bases each). This CDR3 has 15 amino acids. Germline CDR1 KGHDR, CDR2 SFDVKD.

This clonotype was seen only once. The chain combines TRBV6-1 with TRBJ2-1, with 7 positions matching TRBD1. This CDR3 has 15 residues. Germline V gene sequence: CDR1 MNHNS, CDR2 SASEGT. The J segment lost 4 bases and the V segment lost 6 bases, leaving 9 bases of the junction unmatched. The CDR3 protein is CASRQGIQGYNEQFF. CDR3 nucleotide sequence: TGTGCCAGCAGACAGGGGATTCAAGGGTACAATGAGCAGTTCTTC.

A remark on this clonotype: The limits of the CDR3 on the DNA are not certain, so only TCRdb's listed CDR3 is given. CDR3 amino acids: CACSQDLWGFGTF. The chain recombines TRBV4-1 with TRBJ1-2; TRBD1 is taken as the D call from the table, unchecked against the DNA. The CDR3 contains 13 residues when both ends are counted. Looked up from germline, CDR1 is MGHRA and CDR2 is YSYEKL.

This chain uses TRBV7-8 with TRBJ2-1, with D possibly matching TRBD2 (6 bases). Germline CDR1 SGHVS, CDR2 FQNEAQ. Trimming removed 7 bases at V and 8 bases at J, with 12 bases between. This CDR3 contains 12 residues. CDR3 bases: TGTGCCAGCATCCTCAGGAGGGATGAGCAGTTCTTC. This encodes CASILRRDEQFF.

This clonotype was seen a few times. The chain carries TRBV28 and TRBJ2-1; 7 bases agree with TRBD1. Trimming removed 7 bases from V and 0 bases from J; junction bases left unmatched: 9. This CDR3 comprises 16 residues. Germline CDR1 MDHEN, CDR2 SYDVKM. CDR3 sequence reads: CASISSQGSSYNEQFF. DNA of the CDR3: TGTGCCAGCATCTCCTCACAGGGGAGCTCCTACAATGAGCAGTTCTTC.

This CDR3 is CASSLYFNTGELFF. CDR3 nucleotides: TGCGCCAGCAGCCTTTACTTTAACACCGGGGAGCTGTTTTTT. This sequence joins TRBV4-1 and TRBJ2-2, with D unresolved. The ends were cut back, 4 bases at V and 2 bases at J, with 8 bases in the middle. CDR1 and CDR2 (germline): MGHRA, YSYEKL. The CDR3 length is 14 residues.

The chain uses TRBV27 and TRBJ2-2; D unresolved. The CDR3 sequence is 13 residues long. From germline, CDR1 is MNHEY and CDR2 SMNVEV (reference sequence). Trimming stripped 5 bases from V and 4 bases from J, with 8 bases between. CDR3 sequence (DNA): TGTGCCAGCAGTCGATGGTCCACCGGGGAGCTGTTTTTT. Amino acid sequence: CASSRWSTGELFF.

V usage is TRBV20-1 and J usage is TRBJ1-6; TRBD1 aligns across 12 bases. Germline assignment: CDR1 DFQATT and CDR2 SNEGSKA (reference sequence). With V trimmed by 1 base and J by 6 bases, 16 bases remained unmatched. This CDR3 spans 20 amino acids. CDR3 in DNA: TGCAGTGCTAGAGCTTTCACGGGACAGGGGGCCAAAGGGGCTAATTCACCCCTCCACTTT. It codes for CSARAFTGQGAKGANSPLHF.

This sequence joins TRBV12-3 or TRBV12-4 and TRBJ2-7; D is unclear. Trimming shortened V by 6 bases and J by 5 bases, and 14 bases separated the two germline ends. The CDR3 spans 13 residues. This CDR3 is CASSASSRHEQYF. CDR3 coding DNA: TGTGCCAGCAGCGCGTCCAGCCGCCACGAGCAGTACTTC.

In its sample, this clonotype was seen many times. Written as DNA, the CDR3 is TGTGCCAGCTGTAGCGGGAGGTGTTACGAGCAGTACTTC. Amino acids: CASCSGRCYEQYF. The chain links TRBV9 to TRBJ2-7; 10 bases agree with TRBD2. Germline V gene sequence: CDR1 SGDLS, CDR2 YYNGEE. Germline trimming cut 7 bases from V and 4 bases from J; bases unmatched to any gene: 5. CDR3 length equals 13 residues.

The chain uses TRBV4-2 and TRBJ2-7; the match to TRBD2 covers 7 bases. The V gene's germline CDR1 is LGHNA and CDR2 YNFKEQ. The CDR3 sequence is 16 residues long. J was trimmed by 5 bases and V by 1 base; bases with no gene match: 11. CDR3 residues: CASSQVPRGSSDEQYF. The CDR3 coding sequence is TGTGCCAGCAGCCAAGTTCCGCGGGGGAGTTCGGACGAGCAGTACTTC.

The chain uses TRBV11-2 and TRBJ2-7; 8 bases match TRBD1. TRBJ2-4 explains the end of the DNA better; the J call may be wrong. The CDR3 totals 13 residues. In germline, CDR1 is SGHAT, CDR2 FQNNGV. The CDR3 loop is CASSPGQGFIQYF. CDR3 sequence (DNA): TGTGCCAGCAGCCCTGGACAGGGATTCATTCAGTACTTC.

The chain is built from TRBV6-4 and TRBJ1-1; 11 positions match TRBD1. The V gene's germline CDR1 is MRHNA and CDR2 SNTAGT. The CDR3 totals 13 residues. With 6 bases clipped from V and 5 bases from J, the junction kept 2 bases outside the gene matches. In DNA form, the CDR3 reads TGTGCCAGCAGGGGGGACAGGGGGACTGAAGCTTTCTTT. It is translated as CASRGDRGTEAFF.

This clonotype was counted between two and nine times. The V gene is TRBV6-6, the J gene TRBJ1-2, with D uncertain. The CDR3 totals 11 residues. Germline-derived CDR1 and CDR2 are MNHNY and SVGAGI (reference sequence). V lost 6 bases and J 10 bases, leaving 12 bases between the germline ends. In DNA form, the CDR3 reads TGTGCCAGCAGCACGAAAGACGACTACACCTTC. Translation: CASSTKDDYTF.

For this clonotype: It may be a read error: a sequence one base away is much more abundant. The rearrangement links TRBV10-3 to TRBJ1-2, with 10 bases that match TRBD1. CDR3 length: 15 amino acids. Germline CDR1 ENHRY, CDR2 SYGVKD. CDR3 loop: CAISKSDRGLMSYTF. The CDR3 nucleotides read TGTGCCATCAGTAAGTCAGACAGGGGGCTGATGAGCTACACCTTC.

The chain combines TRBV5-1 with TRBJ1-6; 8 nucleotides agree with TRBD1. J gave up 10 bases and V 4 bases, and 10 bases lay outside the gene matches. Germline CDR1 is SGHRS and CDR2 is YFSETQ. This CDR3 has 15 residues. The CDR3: CASSIGQGGSSPLHF. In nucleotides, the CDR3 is TGCGCCAGCAGCATTGGACAGGGAGGAAGCTCACCCCTCCACTTT. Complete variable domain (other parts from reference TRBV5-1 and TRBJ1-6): KAGVTQTPRYLIKTRGQQVTLSCSPISGHRSVSWYQQTPGQGLQFLFEYFSETQRNKGNFPGRFSGRQFSNSRSEMNVSTLELGDSALYLCASSIGQGGSSPLHFGNGTRLTVT.

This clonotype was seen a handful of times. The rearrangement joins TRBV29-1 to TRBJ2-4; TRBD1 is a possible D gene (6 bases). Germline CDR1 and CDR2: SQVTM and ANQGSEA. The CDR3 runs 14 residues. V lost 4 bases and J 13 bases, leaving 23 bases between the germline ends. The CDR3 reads CSVVPRGSYNEQYF. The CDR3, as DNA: TGCAGCGTTGTGCCTAGGGGGTCCTACAATGAGCAGTACTTC.

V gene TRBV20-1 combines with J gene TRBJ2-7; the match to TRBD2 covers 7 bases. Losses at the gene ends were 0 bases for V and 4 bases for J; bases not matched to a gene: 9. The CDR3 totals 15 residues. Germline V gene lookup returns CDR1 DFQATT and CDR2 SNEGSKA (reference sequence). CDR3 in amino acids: CSARDLAGEGYEQYF. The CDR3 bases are TGCAGTGCTAGAGATCTGGCGGGAGAGGGGTACGAGCAGTACTTC.